This T cell receptor beta chain was captured by sequencing in a study of cytomegalovirus exposure and HLA in healthy donors. Notes on the study in general: Diagnosis of cytomegalovirus status made by the classifier reportedly showed high specificity and sensitivity. The study recorded about 150 TCR beta chains that were cytomegalovirus-associated.

Note on this clone: No antigen is known for it.

Data came from immunoSEQ multiplex PCR; TCRdb stores just in-frame clones and leaves some out. In the table there are a few hundred thousand clones, 86% of which are singletons. With 2 bases removed from V and 3 bases from J, the gap between germline ends came to 14 bases. There are 15 residues in the CDR3. Germline values: CDR1 SGHRS, CDR2 YFSETQ. The donors were members of the validation cohort comprising over a hundred subjects, separate from the approximately 630-subject first cohort. The source material was PBMCs. The origin of this receptor is a woman between 18 and 30 years old in good health and CMV-seronegative. The V gene is TRBV5-1, the J gene TRBJ1-1, with a weak D call TRBD1 (5 bases). In DNA, the CDR3 is TGCGCCAGCAGCTTATTTCGGGGGTCGGACACTGAAGCTTTCTTT. Translating it yields CASSLFRGSDTEAFF.